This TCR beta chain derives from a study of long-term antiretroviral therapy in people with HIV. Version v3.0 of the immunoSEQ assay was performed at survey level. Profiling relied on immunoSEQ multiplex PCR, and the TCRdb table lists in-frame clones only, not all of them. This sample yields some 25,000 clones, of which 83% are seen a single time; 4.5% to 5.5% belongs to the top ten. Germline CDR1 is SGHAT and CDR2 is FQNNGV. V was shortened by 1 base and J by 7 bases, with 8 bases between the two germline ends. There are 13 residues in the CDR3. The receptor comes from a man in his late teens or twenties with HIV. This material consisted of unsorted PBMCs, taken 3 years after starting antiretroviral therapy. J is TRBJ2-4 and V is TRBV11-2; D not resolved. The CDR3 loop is CASSLGVDNIQYF. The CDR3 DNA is TGTGCCAGCAGCTTAGGGGTGGATAACATTCAGTACTTC. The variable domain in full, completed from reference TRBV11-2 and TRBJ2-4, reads EAGVAQSPRYKIIEKRQSVAFWCNPISGHATLYWYQQILGQGPKLLIQFQNNGVVDDSQLPKDRFSAERLKGVDSTLKIQPAKLEDSAVYLCASSLGVDNIQYFGAGTRLSVL.